This TCR beta chain stems from a study of OX40 agonist ivuxolimab in advanced cancers. Germline values: CDR1 SGDLS, CDR2 YYNGEE. The CDR3 has 16 residues. V was cut by 1 base and J by 4 bases, with 15 bases left in between. For this clone: No antigen is known for it.

The repertoire was sequenced with immunoSEQ multiplex PCR; TCRdb's copy has only in-frame clones and lacks some. The sample holds 90,000 to 100,000 clones, about 85% seen once. Study conclusions and caveats: Average numbers of expanded clones were greater in CD8+ T cells than in CD4+.

This TCR was sampled from an adult with an advanced solid tumor such as melanoma, head and neck, liver or kidney cancer. Source: CD4+ or CD8+ T cells sorted from blood, taken in a trial of the OX40 agonist ivuxolimab. This chain uses TRBV9 with TRBJ1-3, with D possibly being TRBD1 (5 bases). CDR3 DNA sequence: TGTGCCAGCAGCGTAATGGGCTCACGGGGGGGAAACACCATATATTTT. This encodes CASSVMGSRGGNTIYF.